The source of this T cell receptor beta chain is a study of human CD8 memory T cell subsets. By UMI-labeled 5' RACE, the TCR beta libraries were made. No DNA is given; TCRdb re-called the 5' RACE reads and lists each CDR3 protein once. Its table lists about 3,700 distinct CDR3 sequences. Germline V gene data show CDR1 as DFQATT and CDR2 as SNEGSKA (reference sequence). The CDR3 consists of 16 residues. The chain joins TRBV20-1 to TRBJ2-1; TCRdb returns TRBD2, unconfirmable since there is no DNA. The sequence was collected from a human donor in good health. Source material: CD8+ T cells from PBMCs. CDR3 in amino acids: CSARDSEGPSYNEQFF.